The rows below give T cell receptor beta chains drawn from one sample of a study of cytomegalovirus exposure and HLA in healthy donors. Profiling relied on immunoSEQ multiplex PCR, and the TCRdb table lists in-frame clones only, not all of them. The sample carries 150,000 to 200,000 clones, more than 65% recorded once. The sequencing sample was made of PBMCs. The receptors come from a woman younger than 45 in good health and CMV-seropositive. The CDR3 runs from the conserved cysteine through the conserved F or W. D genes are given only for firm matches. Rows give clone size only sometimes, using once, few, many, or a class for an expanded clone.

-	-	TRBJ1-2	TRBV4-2	TGTGCCAGCAGCCAATTGTGGGGAGTTGACATGACCACCTTC	CASSQLWGVDMTTF
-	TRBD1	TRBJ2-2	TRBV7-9	TGTGCCAGCAGCTCGGGGACAGGGGGATTTCTTAACACCGGGGAGCTGTTTTTT	CASSSGTGGFLNTGELFF
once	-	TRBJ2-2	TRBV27	TGTGCCAGCAGCTATAGTCGCAACACCGGGGAGCTGTTTTTT	CASSYSRNTGELFF
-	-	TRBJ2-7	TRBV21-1	TGTGCCAGCAGTCTCGGGACTAGCGGGAGTGAATCAGGGTACGAGCAGTACTTC	CASSLGTSGSESGYEQYF
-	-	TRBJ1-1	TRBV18	TGTGCCAGCTCACAGGGGACTGAAGCTTTCTTT	CASSQGTEAFF
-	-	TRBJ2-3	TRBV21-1	TGTGCCAGCAGCAAACACGTCCTAGCGGGGCCCACAGATACGCAGTATTTT	CASSKHVLAGPTDTQYF
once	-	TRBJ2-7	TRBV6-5	TGTGCCAGCAGTTACGAGCGCGAGCAGTACTTC	CASSYEREQYF
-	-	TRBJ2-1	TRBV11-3	TGTGCCAGCAGCCCCTCCGGGGTCGGTGAGCAGTTCTTC	CASSPSGVGEQFF
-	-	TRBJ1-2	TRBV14	TGTGCCAGCAGCCAAGGACTGAGGAGGCGTGAGAACTATGGCTACACCTTC	CASSQGLRRRENYGYTF
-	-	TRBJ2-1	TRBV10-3	TGTGCCATCAGTGAGTCGAATCACATCGGGATGCTGTTCTTC	CAISESNHIGMLFF
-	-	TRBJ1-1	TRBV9	TGTGCCAGCAGCGTAGGGGGGCCTGAAGCTTTCTTT	CASSVGGPEAFF
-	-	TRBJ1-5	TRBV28	TGTGCCAGCAGTTTTACCGGTCAGCCCCAGCATTTT	CASSFTGQPQHF
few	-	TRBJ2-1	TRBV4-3	TGCGCCAGCAGCCAAGATGTTGGGCGATACGCTTACAATGAGCAGTTCTTC	CASSQDVGRYAYNEQFF
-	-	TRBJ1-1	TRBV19	TGTGCCAGTATCTCTACAGGGTACACTGAAGCTTTCTTT	CASISTGYTEAFF